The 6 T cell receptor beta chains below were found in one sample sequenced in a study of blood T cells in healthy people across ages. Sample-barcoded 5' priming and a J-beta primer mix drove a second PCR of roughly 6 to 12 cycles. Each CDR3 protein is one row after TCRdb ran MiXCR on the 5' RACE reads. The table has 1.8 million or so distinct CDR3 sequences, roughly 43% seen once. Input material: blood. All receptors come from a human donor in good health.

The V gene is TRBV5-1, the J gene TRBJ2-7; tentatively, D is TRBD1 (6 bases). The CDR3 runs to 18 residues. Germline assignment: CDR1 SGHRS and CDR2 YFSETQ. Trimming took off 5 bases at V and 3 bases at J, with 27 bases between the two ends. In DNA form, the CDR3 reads TGCGCCAGCAGTTTTACCTCGGGACATCTCCAACACCGCTACGAGCAGTACTTC. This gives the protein CASSFTSGHLQHRYEQYF.

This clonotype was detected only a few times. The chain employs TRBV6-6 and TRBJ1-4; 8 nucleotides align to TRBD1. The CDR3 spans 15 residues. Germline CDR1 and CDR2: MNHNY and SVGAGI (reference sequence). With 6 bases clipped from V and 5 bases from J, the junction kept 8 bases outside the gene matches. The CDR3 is CASRGTGGKNEKLFF. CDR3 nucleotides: TGTGCCAGCAGGGGAACAGGGGGGAAAAATGAAAAACTGTTTTTT.

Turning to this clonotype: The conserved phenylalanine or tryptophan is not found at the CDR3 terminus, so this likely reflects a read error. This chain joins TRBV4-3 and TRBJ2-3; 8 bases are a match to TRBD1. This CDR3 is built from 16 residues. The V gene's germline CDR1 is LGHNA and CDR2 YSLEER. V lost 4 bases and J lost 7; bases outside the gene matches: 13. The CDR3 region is CASSPTRDRHVYTQYL. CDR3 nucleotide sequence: TGCGCCAGCAGCCCAACCCGGGACAGGCATGTATATACGCAGTATTTG.

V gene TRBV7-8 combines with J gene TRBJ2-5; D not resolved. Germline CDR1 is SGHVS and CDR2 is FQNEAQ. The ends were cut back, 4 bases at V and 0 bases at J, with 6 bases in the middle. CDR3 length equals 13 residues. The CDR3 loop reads CASSWKYQETQYF. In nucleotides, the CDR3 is TGTGCCAGCAGCTGGAAGTACCAAGAGACCCAGTACTTC. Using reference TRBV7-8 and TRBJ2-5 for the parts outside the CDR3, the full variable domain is GAGVSQSPRYKVAKRGQDVALRCDPISGHVSLFWYQQALGQGPEFLTYFQNEAQLDKSGLPSDRFFAERPEGSVSTLKIQRTQQEDSAVYLCASSWKYQETQYFGPGTRLLVL.

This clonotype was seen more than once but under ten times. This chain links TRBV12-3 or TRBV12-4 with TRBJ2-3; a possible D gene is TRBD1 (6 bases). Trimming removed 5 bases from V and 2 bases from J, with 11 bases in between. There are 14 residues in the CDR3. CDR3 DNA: TGTGCCAGCAGTCGACAGGATGACACAGATACGCAGTATTTT. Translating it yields CASSRQDDTDTQYF.

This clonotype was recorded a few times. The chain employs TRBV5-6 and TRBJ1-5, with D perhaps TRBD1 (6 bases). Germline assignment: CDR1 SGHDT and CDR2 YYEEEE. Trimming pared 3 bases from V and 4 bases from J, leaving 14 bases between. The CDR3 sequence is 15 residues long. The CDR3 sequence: CASSSTGRGNQPQHF. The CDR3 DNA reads TGTGCCAGCAGCTCTACAGGGAGAGGAAATCAGCCCCAGCATTTT.